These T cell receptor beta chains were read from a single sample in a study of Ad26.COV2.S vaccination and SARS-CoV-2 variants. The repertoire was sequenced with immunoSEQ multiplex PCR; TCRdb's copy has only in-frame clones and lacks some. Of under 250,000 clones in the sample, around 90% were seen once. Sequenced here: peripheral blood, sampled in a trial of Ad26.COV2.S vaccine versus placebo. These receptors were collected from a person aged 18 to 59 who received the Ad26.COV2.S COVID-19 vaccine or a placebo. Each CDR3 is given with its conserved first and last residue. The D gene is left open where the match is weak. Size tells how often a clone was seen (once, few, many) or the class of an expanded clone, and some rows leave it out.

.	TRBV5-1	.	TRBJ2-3	CASSSAGTDTQYF	TGCGCCAGCAGCTCGGCGGGCACAGATACGCAGTATTTT
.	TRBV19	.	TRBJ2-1	CASSGLNGVTYNEQFF	TGTGCCAGTAGTGGCTTGAACGGGGTTACCTACAATGAGCAGTTCTTC
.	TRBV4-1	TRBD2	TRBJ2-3	CASSQTPSGSSDTQYF	TGCGCCAGCAGCCAGACCCCTAGCGGGAGCTCAGATACGCAGTATTTT
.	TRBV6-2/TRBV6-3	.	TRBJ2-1	CASSYSTALLASSYNEQFF	TGTGCCAGCAGTTACTCGACAGCCTTGCTAGCGTCATCGTACAATGAGCAGTTCTTC
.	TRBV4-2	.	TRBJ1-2	CASSQEGQNYGYTF	TGTGCCAGCAGCCAAGAAGGACAGAACTATGGCTACACCTTC
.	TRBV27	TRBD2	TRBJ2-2	CASSLRSGGVTGELFF	TGTGCCAGCAGTTTACGCTCGGGGGGGGTCACCGGGGAGCTGTTTTTT
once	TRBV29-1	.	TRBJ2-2	CSVPIESRGTGELFF	TGCAGCGTCCCCATTGAGAGCAGGGGCACCGGGGAGCTGTTTTTT
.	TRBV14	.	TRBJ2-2	CASSQVLVNTGELFF	TGTGCCAGCAGCCAAGTGCTAGTGAACACCGGGGAGCTGTTTTTT
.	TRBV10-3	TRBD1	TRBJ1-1	CAISAEGAKTEAFF	TGTGCCATCAGTGCGGAGGGGGCAAAAACTGAAGCTTTCTTT
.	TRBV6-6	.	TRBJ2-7	CASSERDSYEQYF	TGTGCCAGCTCCGAAAGAGATAGCTACGAGCAGTACTTC
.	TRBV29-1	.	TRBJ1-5	CSVQVELNQPQHF	TGCAGCGTACAGGTTGAATTGAATCAGCCCCAGCATTTT
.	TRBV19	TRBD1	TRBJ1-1	CASSPVTGGSSEAFF	TGTGCCAGTAGTCCCGTTACAGGGGGATCTTCTGAAGCTTTCTTT
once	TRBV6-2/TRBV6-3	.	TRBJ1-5	CASSSMISNQPQHF	TGTGCCAGCAGTTCAATGATTAGCAATCAGCCCCAGCATTTT
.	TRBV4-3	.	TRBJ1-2	CASSPGTVNYGYTF	TGCGCCAGCAGCCCCGGGACGGTAAACTATGGCTACACCTTC
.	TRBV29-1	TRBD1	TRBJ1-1	CSAGAGGAPDTEAFF	TGCAGCGCAGGGGCAGGGGGCGCGCCGGACACTGAAGCTTTCTTT